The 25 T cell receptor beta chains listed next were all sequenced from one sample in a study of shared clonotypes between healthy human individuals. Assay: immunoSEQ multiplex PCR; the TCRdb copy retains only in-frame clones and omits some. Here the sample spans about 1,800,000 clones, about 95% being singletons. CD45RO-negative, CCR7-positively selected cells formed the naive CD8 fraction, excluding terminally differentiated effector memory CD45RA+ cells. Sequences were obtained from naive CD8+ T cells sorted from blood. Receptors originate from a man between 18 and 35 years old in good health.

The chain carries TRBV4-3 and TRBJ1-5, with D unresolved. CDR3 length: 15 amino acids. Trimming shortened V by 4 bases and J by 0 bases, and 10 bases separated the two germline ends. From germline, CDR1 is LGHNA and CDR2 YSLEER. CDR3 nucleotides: TGCGCCAGCAGCCCCGGACCGACTAGCAATCAGCCCCAGCATTTT. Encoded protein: CASSPGPTSNQPQHF.

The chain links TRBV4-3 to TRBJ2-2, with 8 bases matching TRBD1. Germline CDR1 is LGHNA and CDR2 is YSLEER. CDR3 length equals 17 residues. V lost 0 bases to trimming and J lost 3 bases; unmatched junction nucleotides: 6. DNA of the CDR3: TGCGCCAGCAGCCAAGATCCGGGCAGGGGGCACACCGGGGAGCTGTTTTTT. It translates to CASSQDPGRGHTGELFF.

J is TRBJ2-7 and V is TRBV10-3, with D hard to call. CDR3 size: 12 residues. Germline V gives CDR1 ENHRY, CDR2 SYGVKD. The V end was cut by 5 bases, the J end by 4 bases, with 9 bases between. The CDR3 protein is CAISSLDYEQYF. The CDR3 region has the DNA TGTGCCATCAGTTCCCTAGATTACGAGCAGTACTTC.

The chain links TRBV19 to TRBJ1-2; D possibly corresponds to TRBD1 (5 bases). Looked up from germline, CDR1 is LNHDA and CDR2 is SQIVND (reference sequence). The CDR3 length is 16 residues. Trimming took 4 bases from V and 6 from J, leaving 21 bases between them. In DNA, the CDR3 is TGTGCCAGTAGTACCACCCCCCTCCCAGGGAACGATGGCTACACCTTC. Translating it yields CASSTTPLPGNDGYTF.

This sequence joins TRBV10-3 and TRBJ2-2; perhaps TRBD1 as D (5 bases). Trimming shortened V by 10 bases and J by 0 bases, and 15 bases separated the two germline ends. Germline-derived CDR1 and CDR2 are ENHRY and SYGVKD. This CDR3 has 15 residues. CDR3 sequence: CATEKQDSNTGELFF. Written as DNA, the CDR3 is TGTGCCACCGAGAAACAGGATTCGAACACCGGGGAGCTGTTTTTT.

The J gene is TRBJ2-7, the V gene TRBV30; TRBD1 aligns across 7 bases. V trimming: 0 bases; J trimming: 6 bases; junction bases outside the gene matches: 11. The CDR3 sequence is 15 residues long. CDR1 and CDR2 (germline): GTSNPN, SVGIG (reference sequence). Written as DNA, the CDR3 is TGTGCCTGGAGTGTACCCCCAGACAGGGACGGCGAGCAGTACTTC. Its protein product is CAWSVPPDRDGEQYF.

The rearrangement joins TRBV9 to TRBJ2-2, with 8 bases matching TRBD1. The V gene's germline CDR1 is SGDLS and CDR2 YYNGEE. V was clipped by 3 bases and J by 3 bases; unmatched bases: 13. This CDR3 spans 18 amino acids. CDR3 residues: CASSDRFLDREYTGELFF. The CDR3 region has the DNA TGTGCCAGCAGCGATCGATTCCTGGACAGGGAGTACACCGGGGAGCTGTTTTTT.

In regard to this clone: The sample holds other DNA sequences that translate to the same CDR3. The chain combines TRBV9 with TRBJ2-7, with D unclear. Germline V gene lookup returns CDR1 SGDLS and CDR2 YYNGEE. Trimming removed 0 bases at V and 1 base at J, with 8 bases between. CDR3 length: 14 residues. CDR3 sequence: CASSVGAESYEQYF. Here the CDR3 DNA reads TGTGCCAGCAGCGTAGGTGCTGAATCCTACGAGCAGTACTTC.

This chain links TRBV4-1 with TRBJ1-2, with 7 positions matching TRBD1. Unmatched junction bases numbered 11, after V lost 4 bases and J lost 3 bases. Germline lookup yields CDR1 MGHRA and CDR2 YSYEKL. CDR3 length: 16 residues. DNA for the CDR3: TGCGCCAGCAGCCCTCATATAAACACAGGGGACTATGGCTACACCTTC. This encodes CASSPHINTGDYGYTF.

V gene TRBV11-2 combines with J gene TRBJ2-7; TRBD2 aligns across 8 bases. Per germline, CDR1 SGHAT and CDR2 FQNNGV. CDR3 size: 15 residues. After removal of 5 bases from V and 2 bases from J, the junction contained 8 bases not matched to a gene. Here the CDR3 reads CASSPDGGETYEQYF. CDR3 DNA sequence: TGTGCCAGCAGCCCGGACGGGGGGGAGACCTACGAGCAGTACTTC. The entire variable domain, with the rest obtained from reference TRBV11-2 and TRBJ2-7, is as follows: EAGVAQSPRYKIIEKRQSVAFWCNPISGHATLYWYQQILGQGPKLLIQFQNNGVVDDSQLPKDRFSAERLKGVDSTLKIQPAKLEDSAVYLCASSPDGGETYEQYFGPGTRLTVT.

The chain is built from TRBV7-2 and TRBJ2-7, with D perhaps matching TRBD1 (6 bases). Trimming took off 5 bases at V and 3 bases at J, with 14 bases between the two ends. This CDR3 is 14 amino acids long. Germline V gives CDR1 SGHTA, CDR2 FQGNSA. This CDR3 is CASSRRDTNYEQYF. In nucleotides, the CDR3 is TGTGCCAGCAGCAGACGGGACACGAACTACGAGCAGTACTTC.

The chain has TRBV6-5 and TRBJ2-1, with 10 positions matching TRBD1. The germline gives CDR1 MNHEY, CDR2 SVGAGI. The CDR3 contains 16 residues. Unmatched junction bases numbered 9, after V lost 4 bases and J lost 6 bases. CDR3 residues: CASSFPPGTGVNEQFF. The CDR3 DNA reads TGTGCCAGCAGTTTTCCCCCCGGGACAGGGGTCAATGAGCAGTTCTTC.

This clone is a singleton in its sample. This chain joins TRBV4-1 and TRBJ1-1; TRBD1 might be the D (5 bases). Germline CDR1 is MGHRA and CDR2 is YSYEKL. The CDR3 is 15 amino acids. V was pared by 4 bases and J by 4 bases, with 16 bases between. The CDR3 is CASSPRVGAGTEAFF. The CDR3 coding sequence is TGCGCCAGCAGCCCAAGAGTTGGGGCGGGCACTGAAGCTTTCTTT.

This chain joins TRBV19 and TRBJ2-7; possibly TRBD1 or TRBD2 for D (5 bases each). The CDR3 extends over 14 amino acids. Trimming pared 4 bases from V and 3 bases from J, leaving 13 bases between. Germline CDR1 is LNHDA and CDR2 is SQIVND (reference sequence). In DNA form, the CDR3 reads TGTGCCAGTAGTACCAGGGAGCCTCTCTACGAGCAGTACTTC. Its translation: CASSTREPLYEQYF.

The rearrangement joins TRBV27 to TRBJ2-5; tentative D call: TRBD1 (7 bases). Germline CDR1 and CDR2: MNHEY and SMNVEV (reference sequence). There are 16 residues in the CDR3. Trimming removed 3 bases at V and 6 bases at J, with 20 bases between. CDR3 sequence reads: CASSFGGGAGIKTQYF. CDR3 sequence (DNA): TGTGCCAGCAGTTTTGGAGGGGGCGCGGGCATAAAGACCCAGTACTTC.

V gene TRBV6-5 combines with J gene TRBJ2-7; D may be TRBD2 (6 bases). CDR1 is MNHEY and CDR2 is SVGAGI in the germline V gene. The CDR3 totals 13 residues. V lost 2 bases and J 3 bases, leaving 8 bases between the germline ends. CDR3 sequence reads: CASSYRRDYEQYF. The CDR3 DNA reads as TGTGCCAGCAGTTACCGGCGGGACTACGAGCAGTACTTC.

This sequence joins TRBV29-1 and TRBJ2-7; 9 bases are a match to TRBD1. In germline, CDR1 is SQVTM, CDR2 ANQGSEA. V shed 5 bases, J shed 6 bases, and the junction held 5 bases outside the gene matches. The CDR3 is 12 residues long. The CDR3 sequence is CSVTGTGLEQYF. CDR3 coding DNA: TGCAGCGTTACCGGGACAGGGCTCGAGCAGTACTTC.

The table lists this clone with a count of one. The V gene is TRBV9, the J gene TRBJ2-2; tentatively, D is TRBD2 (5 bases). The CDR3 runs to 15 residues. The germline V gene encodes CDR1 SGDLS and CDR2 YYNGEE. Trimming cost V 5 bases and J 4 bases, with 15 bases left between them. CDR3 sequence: CASRETGSGTGELFF. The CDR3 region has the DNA TGTGCCAGCAGGGAGACGGGGTCTGGCACCGGGGAGCTGTTTTTT.

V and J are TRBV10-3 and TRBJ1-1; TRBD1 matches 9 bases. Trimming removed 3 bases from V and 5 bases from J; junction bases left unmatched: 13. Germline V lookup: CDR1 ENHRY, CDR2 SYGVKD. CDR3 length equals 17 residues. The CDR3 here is CAISDHPLRDRETEAFF. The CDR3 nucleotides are TGTGCCATCAGTGACCATCCCCTCCGGGACAGGGAGACTGAAGCTTTCTTT.

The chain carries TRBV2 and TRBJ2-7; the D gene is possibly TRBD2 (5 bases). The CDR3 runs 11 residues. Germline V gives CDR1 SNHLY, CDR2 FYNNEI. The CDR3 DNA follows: TGTGCTAGCTGGGAGTCCTACGAGCAGTACTTC. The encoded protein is CASWESYEQYF.

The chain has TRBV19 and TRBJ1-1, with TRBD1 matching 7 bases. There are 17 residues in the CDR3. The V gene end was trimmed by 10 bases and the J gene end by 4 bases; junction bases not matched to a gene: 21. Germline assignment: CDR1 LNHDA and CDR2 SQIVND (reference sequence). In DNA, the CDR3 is TGTGCCACCGGGGGGCAGGGGGACAACCGTATAGCCACTGAAGCTTTCTTT. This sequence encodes CATGGQGDNRIATEAFF.

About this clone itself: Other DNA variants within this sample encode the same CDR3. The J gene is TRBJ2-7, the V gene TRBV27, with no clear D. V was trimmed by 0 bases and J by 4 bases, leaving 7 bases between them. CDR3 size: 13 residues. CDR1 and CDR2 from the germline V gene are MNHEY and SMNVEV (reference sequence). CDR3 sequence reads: CASSLSARYEQYF. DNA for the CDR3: TGTGCCAGCAGTTTATCTGCACGGTACGAGCAGTACTTC.

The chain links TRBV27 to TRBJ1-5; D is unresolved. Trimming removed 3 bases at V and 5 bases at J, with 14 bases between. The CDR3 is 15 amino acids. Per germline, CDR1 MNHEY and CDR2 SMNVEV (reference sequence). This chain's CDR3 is CASSFGKGLDQPQHF. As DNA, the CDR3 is TGTGCCAGCAGTTTTGGAAAAGGGCTGGATCAGCCCCAGCATTTT.

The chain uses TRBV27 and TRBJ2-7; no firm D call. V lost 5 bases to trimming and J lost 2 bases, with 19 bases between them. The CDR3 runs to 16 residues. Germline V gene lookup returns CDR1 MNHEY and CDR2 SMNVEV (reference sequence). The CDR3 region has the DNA TGTGCCAGCAGTCCCTCCAGTGGGGAAAATACCTACGAGCAGTACTTC. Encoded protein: CASSPSSGENTYEQYF.

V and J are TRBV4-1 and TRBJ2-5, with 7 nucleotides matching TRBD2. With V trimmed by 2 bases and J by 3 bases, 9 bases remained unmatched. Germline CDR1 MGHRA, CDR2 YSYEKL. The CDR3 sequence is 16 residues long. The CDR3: CASSQSGLAEEETQYF. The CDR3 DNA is TGCGCCAGCAGCCAAAGTGGTCTAGCGGAGGAAGAGACCCAGTACTTC.